The 26 T cell receptor beta chains listed next were all sequenced from one sample in a study of T cells expressing NK-cell markers. TCRdb reprocessed the 5' RACE reads and reports one entry per CDR3 protein, with no DNA. The table lists some 140,000 distinct CDR3 sequences. The source material was blood T cells: a sorted CD56 or NKG2C T cell subset, CD4+ or CD8+ T cells, or bulk PBMC T cells (not recorded which). The receptors derive from a woman aged 45-65 years in good health.

The genes are TRBV11-2 and TRBJ2-2; TCRdb indicates TRBD2, and absent DNA this call remains unverified. Germline CDR1 reads SGHAT; CDR2 reads FQNNGV. The CDR3 runs 17 residues. The CDR3 sequence: CASSHDTLTGLTGELFF.

This chain links TRBV4-2 with TRBJ1-3. This CDR3 has 14 residues. Germline V CDR1 and CDR2: LGHNA, YNFKEQ. CDR3 sequence reads: CASSQDRAGNTIYF.

J is TRBJ2-2 and V is TRBV12-3 or TRBV12-4; TCRdb's D gene call, TRBD2, goes unchecked for lack of DNA. The CDR3 is made up of 14 amino acids. The CDR3 spells CASSRSGSTGELFF.

The chain carries TRBV27 and TRBJ2-1; TCRdb reports TRBD1, a call that lacks DNA to check it against. Germline CDR1 reads MNHEY; CDR2 reads SMNVEV (reference sequence). This CDR3 comprises 15 residues. CDR3 sequence reads: CASSPGTSSYNEQFF.

The J gene is TRBJ2-3, the V gene TRBV12-3 or TRBV12-4; as DNA is missing, the TRBD1 call by TCRdb cannot be tested. The CDR3 contains 14 residues. The CDR3 here is CASTGTASTDTQYF.

CDR3 amino acids: CASRGSGTYDEQFF. The chain employs TRBV12-3 or TRBV12-4 and TRBJ2-1; the D gene TCRdb calls, TRBD2, cannot be checked with no DNA. This CDR3 contains 14 residues.

The V call is TRBV11-2, the J call TRBJ2-1; as DNA is missing, the TRBD1 call by TCRdb cannot be tested. This CDR3 comprises 13 residues. The germline CDR1 and CDR2 sequences are SGHAT and FQNNGV. CDR3 protein: CASSYAGTNEQFF.

J is TRBJ1-1 and V is TRBV5-1; TCRdb's D call, TRBD1, is unchecked because there is no DNA. The germline CDR1 and CDR2 sequences are SGHRS and YFSETQ. The CDR3 contains 15 residues. CDR3 sequence reads: CASSLVPPMNTEAFF.

The CDR3 is CSARGKSGPYNEQFF. V and J are TRBV20-1 and TRBJ2-1. Looked up from germline, CDR1 is DFQATT and CDR2 is SNEGSKA (reference sequence). The CDR3 contains 15 residues.

The V gene is TRBV20-1, the J gene TRBJ2-5; TCRdb calls TRBD1, which cannot be checked without DNA. CDR1 DFQATT and CDR2 SNEGSKA come from the germline V gene (reference sequence). This CDR3 region has 17 residues. The CDR3 protein is CSARDLGGPQGQETQYF.

This chain connects TRBV7-9 to TRBJ2-1; TCRdb's D call of TRBD2 is untestable without DNA. The CDR3 has 14 residues. Germline V gene sequence: CDR1 SEHNR, CDR2 FQNEAQ (reference sequence). This chain's CDR3 is CASSARALGSEQFF.

The chain employs TRBV9 and TRBJ2-1; TCRdb indicates TRBD2, and absent DNA this call remains unverified. This CDR3 spans 14 amino acids. Germline V gives CDR1 SGDLS, CDR2 YYNGEE. The CDR3 is CASSYSGSSNEQFF.

This chain connects TRBV20-1 to TRBJ2-1. CDR3 length: 15 residues. Germline V lookup: CDR1 DFQATT, CDR2 SNEGSKA (reference sequence). The CDR3 sequence: CSANGGDIWLNEQFF.

This chain joins TRBV20-1 and TRBJ2-2; TCRdb's D call of TRBD1 is untestable without DNA. The CDR3 is made up of 13 amino acids. Germline V CDR1 and CDR2: DFQATT, SNEGSKA (reference sequence). CDR3 residues: CSAQGHSTGELFF.

V and J are TRBV19 and TRBJ2-1; the TRBD2 assignment by TCRdb is unverifiable without DNA. This CDR3 has 15 residues. Germline V gene sequence: CDR1 LNHDA, CDR2 SQIVND (reference sequence). CDR3 protein: CASSMGAGGPNEQFF.

The chain's CDR3 is CAISPGTGSREQYF. The chain joins TRBV19 to TRBJ2-7; TCRdb reports TRBD1, a call that lacks DNA to check it against. Germline CDR1 and CDR2: LNHDA and SQIVND (reference sequence). The CDR3 totals 14 residues. Drawing the rest from reference TRBV19 and TRBJ2-7, the complete variable domain is DGGITQSPKYLFRKEGQNVTLSCEQNLNHDAMYWYRQDPGQGLRLIYYSQIVNDFQKGDIAEGYSVSREKKESFPLTVTSAQKNPTAFYLCAISPGTGSREQYFGPGTRLTVT.

This rearrangement joins TRBV12-3 or TRBV12-4 to TRBJ2-1; TCRdb returns TRBD2, unconfirmable since there is no DNA. There are 18 residues in the CDR3. The CDR3 reads CASSPGLAAIDFYNEQFF.

The chain couples TRBV29-1 to TRBJ2-1; TCRdb names TRBD2, which stays unverified in the absence of DNA. The CDR3 is made up of 16 amino acids. The germline gives CDR1 SQVTM, CDR2 ANQGSEA. CDR3 sequence: CSAQGTYPYSSYEQFF.

CDR3 protein: CASSQEVGGGGPSYEQYF. V gene TRBV4-1 combines with J gene TRBJ2-7; the TRBD2 assignment by TCRdb is unverifiable without DNA. The length of the CDR3 is 18 residues. Germline CDR1 MGHRA, CDR2 YSYEKL.

The V gene is TRBV4-1, the J gene TRBJ2-7; TCRdb designates TRBD1, a call that cannot be tested without DNA. Germline V gene sequence: CDR1 MGHRA, CDR2 YSYEKL. The CDR3 is 15 residues long. CDR3 protein: CASSQGAGGLYEQYF.

The chain employs TRBV4-1 and TRBJ2-1. This CDR3 is 16 amino acids long. CDR1 and CDR2 (germline): MGHRA, YSYEKL. This chain's CDR3 is CASSHHRLIWDRKQFF.

The chain joins TRBV6-1 to TRBJ2-7; TCRdb's D gene call, TRBD1, goes unchecked for lack of DNA. Germline V gene lookup returns CDR1 MNHNS and CDR2 SASEGT. The length of the CDR3 is 14 residues. This CDR3 reads CASSEGPWPGEQYF.

This chain connects TRBV27 to TRBJ1-2. Germline CDR1 MNHEY, CDR2 SMNVEV (reference sequence). The CDR3 runs to 13 residues. The CDR3 sequence: CASSLSGNNGYTF.

This sequence joins TRBV7-6 and TRBJ2-1; TCRdb reports TRBD2, a call that lacks DNA to check it against. Germline-derived CDR1 and CDR2 are SGHVS and FNYEAQ. The CDR3 contains 17 residues. CDR3 protein: CASSSTPPDYTYNEQFF.

This chain links TRBV3-1 with TRBJ1-1; TCRdb outputs TRBD1, but without DNA this stays unchecked. The length of the CDR3 is 16 residues. Germline V gene sequence: CDR1 LGHDT, CDR2 YNNKEL (reference sequence). The CDR3 sequence is CASKGAGGSMNTEAFF.

The chain couples TRBV4-1 to TRBJ2-1; TCRdb lists TRBD2, though no DNA is available to test this call. The CDR3 runs to 17 residues. CDR1 and CDR2 (germline): MGHRA, YSYEKL. CDR3 residues: CASSQPASSGGYNEQFF.